The 21 T cell receptor beta chains presented below share a single source sample, sequenced in a study of breast tumors, draining lymph nodes, adjacent tissues. One entry per CDR3 protein, called by TCRdb with MiXCR from the multiplex PCR reads. Altogether roughly 260,000 distinct CDR3 sequences are present, under 35% being singletons, with the ten largest covering 0.85% to 1.3%. Axillary draining lymph nodes of breast cancer patients supplied the node samples. The sequencing sample was made of axillary lymph node tissue. The receptor source for this set is a female donor with breast cancer. Some clones in this sample may be carry-over from other donors' samples.

With regard to this clonotype: With a much larger clone just one base away, this may be a read error. The gene calls are TRBV28 and TRBJ2-7, with 7 bases that match TRBD2. Losses at the gene ends were 3 bases for V and 4 bases for J; bases not matched to a gene: 6. The CDR3 extends over 14 amino acids. Germline V gives CDR1 MDHEN, CDR2 SYDVKM. The CDR3 DNA reads TGTGCCAGCAGTTTGGGGCGGGGGAGGTACGAGCAGTACTTC. It codes for CASSLGRGRYEQYF.

This clonotype was detected ten times or more. The chain recombines TRBV10-2 with TRBJ2-7; D may correspond to TRBD1 or TRBD2 (5 bases each). Germline CDR1 reads WSHSY; CDR2 reads SAAADI. Trimming removed 2 bases at V and 3 bases at J, with 11 bases between. The length of the CDR3 is 14 residues. CDR3 in amino acids: CASSELRDGYEQYF. DNA for the CDR3: TGCGCCAGCAGTGAGCTCCGGGACGGCTACGAGCAGTACTTC.

V gene TRBV13 combines with J gene TRBJ1-5, with D possibly TRBD1 on 6 matching bases. Between the trimmed V and J ends, which lost 1 base and 7 bases, there was a span of 14 bases. CDR1 PRHDT and CDR2 FYEKMQ come from the germline V gene (reference sequence). The CDR3 sequence is 15 residues long. DNA for the CDR3: TGTGCCAGCAGCTTAGCGGGGGGCGGGGACCAGCCCCAGCATTTT. Translated: CASSLAGGGDQPQHF. Supplemented by reference TRBV13 and TRBJ1-5, the full variable domain reads AAGVIQSPRHLIKEKRETATLKCYPIPRHDTVYWYQQGPGQDPQFLISFYEKMQSDKGSIPDRFSAQQFSDYHSELNMSSLELGDSALYFCASSLAGGGDQPQHFGDGTRLSIL.

This clonotype was seen at least ten times. The V and J genes are TRBV10-3 and TRBJ2-7; 8 positions agree with TRBD1. After removal of 5 bases from V and 3 bases from J, the junction contained 9 bases not matched to a gene. The CDR3 is 15 amino acids. Germline V lookup: CDR1 ENHRY, CDR2 SYGVKD. The DNA for the CDR3 is TGTGCCATCAGTACCGGGACAGGAACAGGCTACGAGCAGTACTTC. As protein: CAISTGTGTGYEQYF.

This clonotype was picked up many times. The rearrangement links TRBV11-2 to TRBJ1-2; tentative D call: TRBD1 (6 bases). The germline gives CDR1 SGHAT, CDR2 FQNNGV. The CDR3 has 16 amino acids. V lost 1 base and J 3 bases, leaving 15 bases between the germline ends. DNA for the CDR3: TGTGCCAGCAGCTTAGGCCAGGGGAAGAGCTACTATGGCTACACCTTC. Encoded protein: CASSLGQGKSYYGYTF.

With regard to this clonotype: This may come from a read error, since a much larger clone is one base off. J is TRBJ2-1 and V is TRBV11-2; 11 bases agree with TRBD2. This CDR3 is 14 amino acids long. The V gene's germline CDR1 is SGHAT and CDR2 FQNNGV. V dropped 2 bases and J dropped 12; count of bases not matched to a gene: 6. CDR3 region: CASSLNRLAGRQFF. In DNA form, the CDR3 reads TGTGCCAGCAGCTTAAACCGACTAGCGGGGAGGCAGTTCTTC.

Ten or more counts support this clonotype. This rearrangement joins TRBV6-5 to TRBJ1-6; 8 positions agree with TRBD1. The CDR3 runs 19 residues. Germline loops: CDR1 MNHEY, CDR2 SVGAGI. V trimming: 0 bases; J trimming: 0 bases; junction bases outside the gene matches: 7. The CDR3 region is CASSYSGQAGSSYNSPLHF. CDR3 bases: TGTGCCAGCAGTTACTCGGGACAGGCTGGGAGCTCCTATAATTCACCCCTCCACTTT.

Remarks on this clonotype: It may be a read error: a sequence one base away is much more abundant. This rearrangement joins TRBV2 to TRBJ2-5; D gene unclear. The CDR3 covers 15 residues. Germline V CDR1 and CDR2: SNHLY, FYNNEI. Trimming took off 8 bases at V and 1 base at J, with 17 bases between the two ends. The CDR3 bases are TGTGCCAGCCTAGGTATCTGCTCCATCCAAGAGACCCAGTACTTC. Protein product: CASLGICSIQETQYF.

This clonotype came up a few times. V is TRBV19 and J is TRBJ2-1; D may match TRBD1 or TRBD2 (5 bases each). Germline V CDR1 and CDR2: LNHDA, SQIVND (reference sequence). The CDR3 spans 15 residues. V lost 9 bases, J lost 4 bases, and 19 bases lay in between. As DNA, the CDR3 is TGTGCCAGCACCACCCCTCAGGGAGTTTACAATGAGCAGTTCTTC. Protein sequence: CASTTPQGVYNEQFF. Full variable domain (rest looked up from reference TRBV19 and TRBJ2-1): DGGITQSPKYLFRKEGQNVTLSCEQNLNHDAMYWYRQDPGQGLRLIYYSQIVNDFQKGDIAEGYSVSREKKESFPLTVTSAQKNPTAFYLCASTTPQGVYNEQFFGPGTRLTVL.

This clonotype was seen ten or more times. The rearrangement joins TRBV6-5 to TRBJ1-3; D is unresolved. The V and J ends lost 6 bases and 1 base respectively, with 4 bases between them. Germline V gene data show CDR1 as MNHEY and CDR2 as SVGAGI. CDR3 size: 12 residues. CDR3 DNA sequence: TGTGCCAGCAGGGGGTCTGGAAACACCATATATTTT. It is translated as CASRGSGNTIYF.

Comments on this clonotype: A much larger clone lies one base from this, so it may be a read error. The V and J genes are TRBV2 and TRBJ2-7, with D perhaps given as TRBD1 or TRBD2 (5 bases each). Germline CDR1 reads SNHLY; CDR2 reads FYNNEI. Deletions cut 10 bases from V and 5 bases from J, with 27 bases between. The CDR3 is 16 amino acids. CDR3 sequence reads: CATQPDWERGRDEQYF. In DNA form, the CDR3 reads TGTGCCACCCAACCGGATTGGGAGAGGGGTAGGGACGAGCAGTACTTC.

This clonotype was recorded many times. This chain uses TRBV5-8 with TRBJ2-7; D might be TRBD2 (5 bases). Trimming took 4 bases from V and 2 from J, leaving 10 bases between them. Germline V gene lookup returns CDR1 SGHTS and CDR2 YDEGEE. CDR3 length: 13 residues. CDR3 DNA sequence: TGTGCCAGCAGCATACTAGAAACCTACGAGCAGTACTTC. It codes for CASSILETYEQYF.

A remark on this clonotype: It may be a read error: a sequence one base away is much more abundant. V gene TRBV19 combines with J gene TRBJ2-7; 9 nucleotides align to TRBD2. This CDR3 is built from 17 residues. Germline-derived CDR1 and CDR2 are LNHDA and SQIVND (reference sequence). CDR3 residues: CASSGGTSLGFLYEQSF. CDR3 bases: TGTGCCAGTAGTGGGGGGACTAGCTTAGGCTTCCTCTACGAGCAGTCCTTC. Drawing the rest from reference TRBV19 and TRBJ2-7, the complete variable domain is DGGITQSPKYLFRKEGQNVTLSCEQNLNHDAMYWYRQDPGQGLRLIYYSQIVNDFQKGDIAEGYSVSREKKESFPLTVTSAQKNPTAFYLCASSGGTSLGFLYEQSFGPGTRLTVT.

Ten or more counts support this clonotype. The rearrangement links TRBV15 to TRBJ2-5, with TRBD2 identical over 9 bases. Germline V gene sequence: CDR1 LNHNV, CDR2 YYDKDF (reference sequence). Unmatched junction bases numbered 9, after V lost 1 base and J lost 0 bases. This CDR3 is built from 18 residues. Written as DNA, the CDR3 is TGTGCCACCAGCAGAGGGGGATTTGCGGGAGGGAACCAAGAGACCCAGTACTTC. It yields the protein CATSRGGFAGGNQETQYF. The complete variable domain, with remaining parts taken from reference TRBV15 and TRBJ2-5, reads DAMVIQNPRYQVTQFGKPVTLSCSQTLNHNVMYWYQQKSSQAPKLLFHYYDKDFNNEADTPDNFQSRRPNTSFCFLDIRSPGLGDTAMYLCATSRGGFAGGNQETQYFGPGTRLLVL.

The table lists this clonotype with many counts. The chain couples TRBV7-2 to TRBJ1-2; possibly TRBD1 for D (5 bases). From germline, CDR1 is SGHTA and CDR2 FQGNSA. V lost 5 bases and J lost 7, with 11 bases in between. The CDR3 is 12 residues long. This CDR3 is CASSGVGAGYTF. DNA of the CDR3: TGTGCCAGCAGCGGCGTAGGGGCTGGCTACACCTTC.

This clonotype has at least ten counts. In DNA, the CDR3 is TGTGCCAGCAGTGAGGGACACTTCACAGATACGCAGTATTTT. It specifies CASSEGHFTDTQYF. The chain combines TRBV6-1 with TRBJ2-3, with a possible D match to TRBD1 (6 bases). V lost 3 bases and J lost 2, with 9 bases in between. The CDR3 totals 14 residues. Looked up from germline, CDR1 is MNHNS and CDR2 is SASEGT.

Many counts were recorded for this clonotype. The chain carries TRBV5-1 and TRBJ2-7, with 7 bases aligning to TRBD1. V shed 1 base and J 6 bases; nucleotides not matched to a gene: 7. Germline CDR1 reads SGHRS; CDR2 reads YFSETQ. The CDR3 is 14 residues long. CDR3 sequence: CASSLRQTGAEQYF. The CDR3 nucleotides are TGCGCCAGCAGCTTGCGGCAAACAGGGGCCGAGCAGTACTTC.

This chain joins TRBV24-1 and TRBJ2-7, with TRBD1 matching 9 bases. The J segment lost 6 bases and the V segment lost 2 bases, leaving 7 bases of the junction unmatched. The germline CDR1 and CDR2 sequences are KGHDR and SFDVKD. This CDR3 is 15 amino acids long. CDR3 coding DNA: TGTGCCACCAGTGATTCGGGACAGGGTGATCGCGAGCAGTACTTC. The encoded protein is CATSDSGQGDREQYF.

Concerning this clonotype itself: One junction end disagrees with the germline gene, perhaps due to a read error. The chain uses TRBV9 and TRBJ2-4, with D perhaps matching TRBD2 (5 bases). This CDR3 has 14 amino acids. CDR1 is SGDLS, CDR2 YYNGEE, per germline. Here the CDR3 DNA reads TGTGCCAGCAGCCCCGGCTCCGGAGGTAACATTCAGTCCTTC. It encodes CASSPGSGGNIQSF. The full variable domain, in which reference TRBV9 and TRBJ2-4 provide the parts outside the CDR3, is DSGVTQTPKHLITATGQRVTLRCSPRSGDLSVYWYQQSLDQGLQFLIQYYNGEERAKGNILERFSAQQFPDLHSELNLSSLELGDSALYFCASSPGSGGNIQSFGAGTRLSVL.

The rearrangement uses TRBV6-4 and TRBJ2-2; D ambiguous. The CDR3 spans 13 residues. Germline V gives CDR1 MRHNA, CDR2 SNTAGT. Trimming removed 4 bases from V and 5 bases from J, with 8 bases in between. The CDR3, as DNA: TGTGCCAGCAGTGTCCCCAAGACCGGGGAGCTGTTTTTT. Translating gives CASSVPKTGELFF.

The J gene is TRBJ1-2, the V gene TRBV29-1, with TRBD1 matching 7 bases. V trimming: 4 bases; J trimming: 2 bases; junction bases outside the gene matches: 1. The CDR3 extends over 12 amino acids. Germline V CDR1 and CDR2: SQVTM, ANQGSEA. CDR3 in DNA: TGCAGCGTTGGAGGGGGCAACTATGGCTACACCTTC. Translation gives CSVGGGNYGYTF.